These 5 T cell receptor beta chains came from one sample sequenced in a study of T cell responses to AZD1222 COVID-19 vaccine. Sequencing used immunoSEQ multiplex PCR; TCRdb keeps in-frame clones, though not all of them. The repertoire has about 180,000 clones, more than 80% of them found once; the top ten carry roughly 4%. The material was peripheral blood, obtained 28 days after the second dose of the MenACWY control vaccine. The source is an adult who received the MenACWY meningococcal vaccine as a control.

The CDR3 loop is CASGQGPREKLFF. DNA of the CDR3: TGTGCCAGCGGACAGGGCCCTAGGGAAAAACTGTTTTTT. The chain uses TRBV5-5 and TRBJ1-4; 8 nucleotides agree with TRBD1. Losses at the gene ends were 7 bases for V and 8 bases for J; bases not matched to a gene: 7. This CDR3 has 13 residues. Germline V gives CDR1 SGHKS, CDR2 YYEKEE (reference sequence).

The chain joins TRBV5-8 to TRBJ2-2, with 8 bases lining up with TRBD2. V was pared by 0 bases and J by 5 bases, with 12 bases of the junction left unmatched. The CDR3 length is 18 residues. CDR1 and CDR2 (germline): SGHTS, YDEGEE. In DNA form, the CDR3 reads TGTGCCAGCAGCTTGGAACTCAGCGGGAGCGCTCTGACCGGGGAGCTGTTTTTT. It codes for CASSLELSGSALTGELFF.

This clone was observed once. The V and J genes are TRBV19 and TRBJ1-4, with D possibly matching TRBD1 (5 bases). The CDR3 consists of 14 residues. Trimming removed 4 bases at V and 7 bases at J, with 13 bases between. The germline CDR1 and CDR2 sequences are LNHDA and SQIVND (reference sequence). This chain's CDR3 is CASSTRGGGEKLFF. DNA of the CDR3: TGTGCCAGTAGTACACGCGGGGGAGGTGAAAAACTGTTTTTT.

Remarks on this clone: Germline is not matched at one junction end, which may reflect a read error. V usage is TRBV15 and J usage is TRBJ1-3; a weak D match, TRBD1 (6 bases). CDR3 size: 16 residues. The germline V gene has CDR1 LNHNV and CDR2 YYDKDF (reference sequence). CDR3 nucleotide sequence: TGTGCCACCAGCAGAGAGGGGGCTAGCTCTGAAAACACCATATATTTT. Amino acid sequence: CATSREGASSENTIYF.

The chain links TRBV29-1 to TRBJ1-2; 7 bases map to TRBD1. In germline, CDR1 is SQVTM, CDR2 ANQGSEA. V shed 6 bases and J 0 bases; nucleotides not matched to a gene: 4. This CDR3 is built from 13 residues. CDR3 sequence (DNA): TGCAGCGTCAAGGGGGCATCTAACTATGGCTACACCTTC. Translation gives CSVKGASNYGYTF. Supplemented by reference TRBV29-1 and TRBJ1-2, the full variable domain reads SAVISQKPSRDICQRGTSLTIQCQVDSQVTMMFWYRQQPGQSLTLIATANQGSEATYESGFVIDKFPISRPNLTFSTLTVSNMSPEDSSIYLCSVKGASNYGYTFGSGTRLTVV.